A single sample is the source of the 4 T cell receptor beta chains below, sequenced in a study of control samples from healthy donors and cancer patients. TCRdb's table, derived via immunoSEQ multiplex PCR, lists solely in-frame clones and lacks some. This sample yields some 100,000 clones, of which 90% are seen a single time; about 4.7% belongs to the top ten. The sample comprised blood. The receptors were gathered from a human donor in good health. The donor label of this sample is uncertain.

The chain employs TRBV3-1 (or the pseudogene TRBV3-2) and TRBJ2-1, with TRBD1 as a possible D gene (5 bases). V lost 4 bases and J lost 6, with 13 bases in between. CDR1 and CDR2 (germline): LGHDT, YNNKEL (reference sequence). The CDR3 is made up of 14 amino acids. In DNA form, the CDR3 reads TGTGCCAGCAGCCCGCAGGGCTGGGGCAATGAGCAGTTCTTC. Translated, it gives CASSPQGWGNEQFF.

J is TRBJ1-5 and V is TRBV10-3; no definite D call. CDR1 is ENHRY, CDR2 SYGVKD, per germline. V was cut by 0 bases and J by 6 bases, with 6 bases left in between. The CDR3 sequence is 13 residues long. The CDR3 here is CAISESTFQPQHF. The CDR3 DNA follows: TGTGCCATCAGTGAGTCGACTTTTCAGCCCCAGCATTTT.

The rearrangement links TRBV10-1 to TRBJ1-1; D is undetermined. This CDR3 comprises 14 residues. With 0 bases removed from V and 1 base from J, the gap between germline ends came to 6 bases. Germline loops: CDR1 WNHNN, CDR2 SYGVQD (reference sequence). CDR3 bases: TGCGCCAGCAGTGAGTCGCCCGGGAACACTGAAGCTTTCTTT. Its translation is CASSESPGNTEAFF.

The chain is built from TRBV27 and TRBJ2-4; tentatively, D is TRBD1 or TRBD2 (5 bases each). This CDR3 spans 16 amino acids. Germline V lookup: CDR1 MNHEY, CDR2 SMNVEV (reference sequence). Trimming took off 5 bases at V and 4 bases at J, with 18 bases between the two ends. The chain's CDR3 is CASSPPRGGWKNIQYF. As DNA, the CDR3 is TGTGCCAGCAGTCCTCCCCGGGGCGGGTGGAAAAACATTCAGTACTTC.